This T cell receptor (beta chain) originates from a study of shared clonotypes between healthy human individuals. General observations from the study: Among donors, the sharing of clonotypes was expected to be influenced by sequencing depth.

TCRdb keeps only in-frame clones here, not all; method: immunoSEQ multiplex PCR. The table lists about 680,000 clones, about 92% of them singletons. CD45RO-negative, CCR7-positively selected cells formed the naive CD8 fraction, excluding terminally differentiated effector memory CD45RA+ cells. Donation came from healthy HIV-negative adults that had no recent acute infections or vaccinations. After removal of 5 bases from V and 4 bases from J, the junction contained 11 bases not matched to a gene. The CDR3 has 15 amino acids. CDR1 is SGHVS and CDR2 is FNYEAQ in the germline V gene. Note on this clone: What it recognizes is unknown.

This clonotype was obtained from a man aged 25 to 40 in good health. Sequencing was done on a sample of naive CD8+ T cells sorted from blood. The gene calls are TRBV7-6 and TRBJ2-7; 7 bases are shared with TRBD1. This chain's CDR3 is CASSNKQGIVYEQYF. The DNA for the CDR3 is TGTGCCAGCAGCAACAAACAGGGGATAGTATACGAGCAGTACTTC.